Here is one TCR beta chain with its context. This sample was included in a study of blood T cell repertoires in COVID-19. About the study: PBMCs, B-cell-depleted T cells, or T cells provided the cDNA or gDNA that made up the material.

In the original analysis: Counts of nucleated cells, estimated from reference gene primer amplification, were obtained. Method: immunoSEQ multiplex PCR; TCRdb's copy keeps in-frame clones and lacks some. V, J and clone size were drawn from that table, and D and trimming were deduced from the DNA. The sample has 350,000 or so clones, about nine tenths seen once. V lost 5 bases, J lost 5 bases, and 13 bases lay in between. Germline CDR1 and CDR2: MNHNY and SVGAGI (reference sequence). The CDR3 length is 14 residues. The genes are TRBV6-6 and TRBJ2-4, with a possible D match to TRBD1 (6 bases). This TCR came from an older woman with COVID-19, enrolled during active disease. The sample taken for sequencing was peripheral blood. CDR3 sequence reads: CASSTQGQQNIQYF. The CDR3 bases are TGTGCCAGCAGTACCCAGGGGCAGCAAAACATTCAGTACTTC.